These 5 T cell receptor beta chains came from one sample sequenced in a study of blood T cells in healthy people across ages. Then a second PCR, running roughly 6 to 12 cycles, was carried out with a sample-barcoded 5' primer and a J-beta primer mix. TCRdb called the 5' RACE reads again in MiXCR, with one record for every CDR3 protein. The repertoire has some 1.5 million distinct CDR3 sequences, less than 45% of them found once; the top ten carry about 3.8%. The sequencing input was blood. The receptors here all came from a woman aged 18-29 years in good health.

The J gene is TRBJ2-4, the V gene TRBV10-3; no clear D. The DNA matches TRBJ2-7 better at its end, which makes the J call doubtful. The CDR3 has 13 amino acids. Germline V CDR1 and CDR2: ENHRY, SYGVKD. The CDR3 loop is CAISEVREAEQYF. In nucleotides, the CDR3 is TGTGCCATCAGTGAGGTCAGAGAGGCCGAGCAGTACTTC.

The chain joins TRBV5-1 to TRBJ2-7; 8 bases fit TRBD1. CDR3 length: 15 amino acids. J gave up 5 bases and V 1 base, and 8 bases lay outside the gene matches. Germline assignment: CDR1 SGHRS and CDR2 YFSETQ. Here the CDR3 reads CASSLFQGASDEQYF. CDR3 DNA: TGCGCCAGCAGCTTGTTCCAGGGGGCGTCCGACGAGCAGTACTTC.

The V call is TRBV27, the J call TRBJ1-6; unclear D gene. V lost 0 bases, J lost 6 bases, and 9 bases lay in between. Germline V gene sequence: CDR1 MNHEY, CDR2 SMNVEV (reference sequence). The CDR3 contains 15 residues. This CDR3 is CASSLSAGPNSPLHF. For the CDR3, the DNA is TGTGCCAGCAGTTTATCGGCAGGTCCTAATTCACCCCTCCACTTT.

In its sample, this clonotype was seen a few times. The chain links TRBV4-2 to TRBJ1-2; 11 bases align to TRBD1. With V trimmed by 2 bases and J by 4 bases, 6 bases remained unmatched. CDR1 and CDR2 (germline): LGHNA, YNFKEQ. This CDR3 is 16 amino acids long. Here the CDR3 reads CASSQLGQGVSYGYTF. CDR3 bases: TGTGCCAGCAGCCAATTGGGACAGGGGGTTTCCTATGGCTACACCTTC.

The chain links TRBV20-1 to TRBJ1-5, with 8 bases fitting TRBD1. In germline, CDR1 is DFQATT, CDR2 SNEGSKA (reference sequence). With V trimmed by 3 bases and J by 6 bases, 10 bases remained unmatched. This CDR3 has 15 residues. The CDR3, as DNA: TGCAGTGCTAGTGTCAGGGGGCTACTGGGTCAGCCCCAGCATTTT. Encoded protein: CSASVRGLLGQPQHF.